The 5 T cell receptor beta chains below were found in one sample sequenced in a study of long-term antiretroviral therapy in people with HIV. immunoSEQ v3.0 was run at survey level. Using immunoSEQ multiplex PCR, the repertoire was profiled, and TCRdb retains in-frame clones only, with some absent. The sample has 11,000 to 15,000 clones, 80% seen once. The source was unsorted PBMCs, collected 3.2 years before starting antiretroviral therapy. The receptors originated from a man aged 40-55 years with HIV.

The gene calls are TRBV7-7 and TRBJ2-6; D unresolved. Looked up from germline, CDR1 is SSHAT and CDR2 is FNYEAQ (reference sequence). This CDR3 is 17 amino acids long. The ends were cut back, 5 bases at V and 5 bases at J, with 19 bases in the middle. The CDR3 DNA reads as TGTGCCAGCAGCCTCCTCGGGCCACAAAGTCGGGCCAACGTCCTGACTTTC. This codes for CASSLLGPQSRANVLTF.

The chain uses TRBV9 and TRBJ2-2; TRBD1 agrees at 7 bases. Germline V CDR1 and CDR2: SGDLS, YYNGEE. The CDR3 loop spans 18 amino acids. The V segment lost 1 base and the J segment 3 bases; nucleotides outside the gene matches: 12. The CDR3 protein is CASSVPGQSYWDTGELFF. The CDR3 DNA sequence: TGTGCCAGCAGCGTACCGGGACAGAGCTATTGGGACACCGGGGAGCTGTTTTTT. Looking up the rest from reference TRBV9 and TRBJ2-2 gives the full variable domain: DSGVTQTPKHLITATGQRVTLRCSPRSGDLSVYWYQQSLDQGLQFLIQYYNGEERAKGNILERFSAQQFPDLHSELNLSSLELGDSALYFCASSVPGQSYWDTGELFFGEGSRLTVL.

The CDR3: CASSSGNYGYTF. CDR3 bases: TGTGCCAGTAGTAGCGGGAACTATGGCTACACCTTC. The chain joins TRBV19 to TRBJ1-2; D uncertain. Trimming pared 4 bases from V and 2 bases from J, leaving 5 bases between. Germline CDR1 and CDR2: LNHDA and SQIVND (reference sequence). The length of the CDR3 is 12 residues.

This chain connects TRBV4-1 to TRBJ1-3; D is possibly TRBD1 (6 bases). The CDR3 runs to 16 residues. The germline V gene has CDR1 MGHRA and CDR2 YSYEKL. With 1 base removed from V and 0 bases from J, the gap between germline ends came to 10 bases. The DNA for the CDR3 is TGCGCCAGCAGCCAAGGGACAGCTTACTCTGGAAACACCATATATTTT. Its protein is CASSQGTAYSGNTIYF.

The chain couples TRBV27 to TRBJ1-1; 7 positions match TRBD1. With 6 bases clipped from V and 0 bases from J, the junction kept 4 bases outside the gene matches. In germline, CDR1 is MNHEY, CDR2 SMNVEV (reference sequence). The CDR3 is made up of 14 amino acids. This chain's CDR3 is CASRNTGVNTEAFF. CDR3 nucleotide sequence: TGTGCCAGCAGGAACACAGGGGTGAACACTGAAGCTTTCTTT.